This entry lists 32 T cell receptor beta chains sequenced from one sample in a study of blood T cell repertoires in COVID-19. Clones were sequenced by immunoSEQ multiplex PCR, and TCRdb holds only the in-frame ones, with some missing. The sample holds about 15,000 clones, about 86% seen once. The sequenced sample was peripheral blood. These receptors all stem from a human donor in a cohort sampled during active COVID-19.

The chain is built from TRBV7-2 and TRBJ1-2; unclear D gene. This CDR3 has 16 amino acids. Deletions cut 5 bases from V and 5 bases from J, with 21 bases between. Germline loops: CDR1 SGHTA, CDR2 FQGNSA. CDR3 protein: CASSPPGGGSFYGYTF. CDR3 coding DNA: TGTGCCAGCAGCCCCCCAGGTGGAGGGAGTTTTTATGGCTACACCTTC.

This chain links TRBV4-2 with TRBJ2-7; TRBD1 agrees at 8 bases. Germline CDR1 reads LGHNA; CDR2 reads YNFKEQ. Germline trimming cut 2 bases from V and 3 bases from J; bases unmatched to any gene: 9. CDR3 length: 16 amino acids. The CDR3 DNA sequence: TGTGCCAGCAGCCAAACCCTCCGGGACAGGCACTACGAGCAGTACTTC. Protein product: CASSQTLRDRHYEQYF.

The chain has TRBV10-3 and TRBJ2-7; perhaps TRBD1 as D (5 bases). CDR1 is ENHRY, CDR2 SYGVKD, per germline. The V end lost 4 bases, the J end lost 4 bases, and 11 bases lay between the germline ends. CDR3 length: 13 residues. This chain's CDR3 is CAISATGAYEQYF. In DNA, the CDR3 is TGTGCCATCAGTGCTACAGGAGCATACGAGCAGTACTTC.

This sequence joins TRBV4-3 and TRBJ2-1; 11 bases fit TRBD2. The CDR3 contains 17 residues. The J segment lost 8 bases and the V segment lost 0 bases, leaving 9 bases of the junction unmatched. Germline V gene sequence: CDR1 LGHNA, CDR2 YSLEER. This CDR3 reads CASSQDPSGGQRDEQFF. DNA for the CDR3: TGCGCCAGCAGCCAAGATCCTAGCGGGGGGCAGAGGGATGAGCAGTTCTTC.

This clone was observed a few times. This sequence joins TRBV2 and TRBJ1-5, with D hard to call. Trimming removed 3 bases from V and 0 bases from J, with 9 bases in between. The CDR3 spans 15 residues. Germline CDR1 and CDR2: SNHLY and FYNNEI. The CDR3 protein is CASSEEFSSNQPQHF. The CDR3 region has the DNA TGTGCCAGCAGTGAGGAGTTCTCTAGCAATCAGCCCCAGCATTTT.

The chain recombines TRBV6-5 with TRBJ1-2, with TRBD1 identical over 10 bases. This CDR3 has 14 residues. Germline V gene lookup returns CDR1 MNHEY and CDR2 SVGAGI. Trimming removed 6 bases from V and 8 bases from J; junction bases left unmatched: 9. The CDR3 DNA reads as TGTGCCAGCAGCCGGGACAGGGGATTGACCGGCTACACCTTC. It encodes CASSRDRGLTGYTF.

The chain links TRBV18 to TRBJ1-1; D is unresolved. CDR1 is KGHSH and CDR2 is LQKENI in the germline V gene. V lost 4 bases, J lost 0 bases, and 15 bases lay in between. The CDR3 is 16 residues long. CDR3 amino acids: CASSLNSNLMNTEAFF. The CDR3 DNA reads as TGTGCCAGCTCACTGAACAGCAATCTCATGAACACTGAAGCTTTCTTT.

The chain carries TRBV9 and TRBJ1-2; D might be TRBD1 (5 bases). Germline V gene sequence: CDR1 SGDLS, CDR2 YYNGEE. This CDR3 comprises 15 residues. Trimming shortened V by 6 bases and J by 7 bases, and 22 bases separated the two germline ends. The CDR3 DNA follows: TGTGCCAGCACCCCAGGTCCCGCAGGGTTAATTGGCTACACCTTC. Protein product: CASTPGPAGLIGYTF.

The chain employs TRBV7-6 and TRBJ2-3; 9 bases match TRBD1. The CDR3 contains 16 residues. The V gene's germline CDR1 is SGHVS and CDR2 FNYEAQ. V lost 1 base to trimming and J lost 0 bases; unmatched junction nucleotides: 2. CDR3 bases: TGTGCCAGCAGCTTAGTCGGGACAGGGAGCACAGATACGCAGTATTTT. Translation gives CASSLVGTGSTDTQYF.

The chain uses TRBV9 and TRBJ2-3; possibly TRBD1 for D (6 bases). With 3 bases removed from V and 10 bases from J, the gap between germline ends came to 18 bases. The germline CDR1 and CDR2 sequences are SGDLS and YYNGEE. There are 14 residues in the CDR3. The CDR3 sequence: CASSDSQGFGPQYF. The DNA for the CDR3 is TGTGCCAGCAGCGACTCACAGGGTTTCGGTCCGCAGTATTTT.

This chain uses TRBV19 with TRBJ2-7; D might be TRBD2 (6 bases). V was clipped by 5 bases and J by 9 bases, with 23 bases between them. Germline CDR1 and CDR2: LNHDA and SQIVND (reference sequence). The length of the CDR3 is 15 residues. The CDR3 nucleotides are TGTGCCAGTAGTTCCGGGACTTTACCTCCCCCATCGCAGTACTTC. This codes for CASSSGTLPPPSQYF.

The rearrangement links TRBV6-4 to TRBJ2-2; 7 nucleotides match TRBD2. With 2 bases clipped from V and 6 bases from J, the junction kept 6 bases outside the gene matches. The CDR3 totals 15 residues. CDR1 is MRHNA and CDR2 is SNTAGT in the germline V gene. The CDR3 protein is CASSDEAGKAGELFF. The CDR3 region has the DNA TGTGCCAGCAGTGACGAAGCGGGGAAGGCCGGGGAGCTGTTTTTT.

The CDR3 DNA reads TGCAGCCCGAGGCGCAGGGATGGCTACACCTTC. This encodes CSPRRRDGYTF. The rearrangement uses TRBV20-1 and TRBJ1-2; D is possibly TRBD1 (5 bases). The CDR3 contains 11 residues. CDR1 DFQATT and CDR2 SNEGSKA come from the germline V gene (reference sequence).

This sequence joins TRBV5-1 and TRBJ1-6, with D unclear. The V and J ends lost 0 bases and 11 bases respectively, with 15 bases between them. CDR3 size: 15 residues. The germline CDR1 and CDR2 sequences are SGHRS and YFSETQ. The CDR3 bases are TGCGCCAGCAGCTTGGGGCCTCTTTCTGGTGCACCCCTCCACTTT. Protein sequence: CASSLGPLSGAPLHF. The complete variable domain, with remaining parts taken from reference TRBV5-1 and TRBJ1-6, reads KAGVTQTPRYLIKTRGQQVTLSCSPISGHRSVSWYQQTPGQGLQFLFEYFSETQRNKGNFPGRFSGRQFSNSRSEMNVSTLELGDSALYLCASSLGPLSGAPLHFGNGTRLTVT.

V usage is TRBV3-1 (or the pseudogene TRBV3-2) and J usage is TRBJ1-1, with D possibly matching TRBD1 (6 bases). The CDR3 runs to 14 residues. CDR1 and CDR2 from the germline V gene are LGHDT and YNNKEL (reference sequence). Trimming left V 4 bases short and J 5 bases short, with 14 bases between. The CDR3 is CASSPMGGRTEAFF. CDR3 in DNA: TGTGCCAGCAGCCCCATGGGGGGGCGGACTGAAGCTTTCTTT.

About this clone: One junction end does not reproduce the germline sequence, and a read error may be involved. CDR3 protein: CASSLGRTGGETQYF. In DNA form, the CDR3 reads TGTGCTAGCAGCTTAGGACGGACAGGAGGGGAGACCCAGTACTTC. V usage is TRBV7-7 and J usage is TRBJ2-5; weak D call: TRBD1 (7 bases). Germline V gene lookup returns CDR1 SSHAT and CDR2 FNYEAQ (reference sequence). The CDR3 sequence is 15 residues long.

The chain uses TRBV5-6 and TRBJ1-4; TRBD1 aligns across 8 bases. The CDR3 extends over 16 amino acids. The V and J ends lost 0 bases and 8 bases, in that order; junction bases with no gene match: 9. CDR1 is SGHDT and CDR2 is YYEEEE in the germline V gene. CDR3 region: CASSLGATGDGEKLFF. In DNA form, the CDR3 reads TGTGCCAGCAGCTTGGGGGCGACAGGGGACGGAGAAAAACTGTTTTTT.

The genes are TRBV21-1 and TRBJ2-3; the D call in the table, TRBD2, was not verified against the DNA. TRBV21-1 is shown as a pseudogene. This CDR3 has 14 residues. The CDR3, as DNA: TGTGCCAGCGATAGCGGGGGGAGGGCAGATACGCAGTATTTT. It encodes CASDSGGRADTQYF.

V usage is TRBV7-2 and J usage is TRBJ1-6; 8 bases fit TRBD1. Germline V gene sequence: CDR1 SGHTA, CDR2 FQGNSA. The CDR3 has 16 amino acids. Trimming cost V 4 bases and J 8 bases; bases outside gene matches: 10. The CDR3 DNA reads TGTGCCAGCAGCTCCCAACCGACAGGGGCTGATTCACCCCTCCACTTT. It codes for CASSSQPTGADSPLHF.

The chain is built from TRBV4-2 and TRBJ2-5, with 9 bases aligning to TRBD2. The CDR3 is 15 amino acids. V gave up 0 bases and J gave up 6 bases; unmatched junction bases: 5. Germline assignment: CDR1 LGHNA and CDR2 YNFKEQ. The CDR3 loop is CASSQDGGGEKTQYF. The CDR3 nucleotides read TGTGCCAGCAGCCAAGACGGCGGGGGGGAAAAGACCCAGTACTTC.

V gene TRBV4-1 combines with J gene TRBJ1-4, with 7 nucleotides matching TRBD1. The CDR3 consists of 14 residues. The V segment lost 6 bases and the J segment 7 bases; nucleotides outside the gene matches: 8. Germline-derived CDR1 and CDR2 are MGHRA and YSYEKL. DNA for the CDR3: TGCGCCAGCAGGCGGACAGGATTGGCTGAAAAACTGTTTTTT. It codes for CASRRTGLAEKLFF.

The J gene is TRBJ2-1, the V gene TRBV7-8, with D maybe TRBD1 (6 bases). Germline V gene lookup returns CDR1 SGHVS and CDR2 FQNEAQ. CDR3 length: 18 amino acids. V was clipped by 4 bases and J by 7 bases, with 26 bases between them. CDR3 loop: CASSSTGIFESLGNEQFF. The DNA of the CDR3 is TGTGCCAGCAGCTCTACAGGGATTTTCGAGTCCTTAGGGAATGAGCAGTTCTTC.

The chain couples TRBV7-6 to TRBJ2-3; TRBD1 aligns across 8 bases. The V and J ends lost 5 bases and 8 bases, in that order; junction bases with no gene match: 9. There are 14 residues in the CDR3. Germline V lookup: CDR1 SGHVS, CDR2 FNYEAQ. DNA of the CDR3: TGTGCCAGCAGCCCTACACGGACAGGGTCTACGCAGTATTTT. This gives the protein CASSPTRTGSTQYF.

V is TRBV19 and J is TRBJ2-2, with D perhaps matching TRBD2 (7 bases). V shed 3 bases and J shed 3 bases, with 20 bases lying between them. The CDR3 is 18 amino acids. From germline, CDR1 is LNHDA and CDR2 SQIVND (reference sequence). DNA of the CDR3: TGTGCCAGTAGTATCGTAAGGGCGGCGGGGGCCTACACCGGGGAGCTGTTTTTT. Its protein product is CASSIVRAAGAYTGELFF.

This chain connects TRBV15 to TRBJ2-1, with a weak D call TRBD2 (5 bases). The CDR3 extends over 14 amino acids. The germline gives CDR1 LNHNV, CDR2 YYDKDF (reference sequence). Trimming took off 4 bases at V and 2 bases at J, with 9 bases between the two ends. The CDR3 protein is CATSITGTYNEQFF. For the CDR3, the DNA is TGTGCCACCAGCATTACGGGAACCTACAATGAGCAGTTCTTC.

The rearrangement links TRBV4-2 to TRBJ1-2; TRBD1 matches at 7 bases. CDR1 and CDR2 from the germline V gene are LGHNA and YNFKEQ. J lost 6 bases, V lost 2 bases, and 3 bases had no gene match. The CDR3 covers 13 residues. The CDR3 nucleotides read TGTGCCAGCAGCCAAACAGGGGATGATGGCTACACCTTC. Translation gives CASSQTGDDGYTF.

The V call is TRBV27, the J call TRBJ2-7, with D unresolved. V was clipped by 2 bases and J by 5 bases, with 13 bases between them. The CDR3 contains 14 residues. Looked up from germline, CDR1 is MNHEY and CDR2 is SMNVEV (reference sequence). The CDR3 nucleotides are TGTGCCAGCAGTTTAGGAGCCCACCGAGACGAGCAGTACTTC. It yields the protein CASSLGAHRDEQYF.

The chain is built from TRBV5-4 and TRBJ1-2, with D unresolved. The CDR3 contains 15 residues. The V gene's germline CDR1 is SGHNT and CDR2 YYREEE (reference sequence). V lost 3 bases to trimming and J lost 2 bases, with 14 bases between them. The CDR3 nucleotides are TGTGCCAGCAGCTCCAAGGACGGGAAAAACTATGGCTACACCTTC. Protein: CASSSKDGKNYGYTF. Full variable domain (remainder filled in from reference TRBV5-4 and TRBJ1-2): ETGVTQSPTHLIKTRGQQVTLRCSSQSGHNTVSWYQQALGQGPQFIFQYYREEENGRGNFPPRFSGLQFPNYSSELNVNALELDDSALYLCASSSKDGKNYGYTFGSGTRLTVV.

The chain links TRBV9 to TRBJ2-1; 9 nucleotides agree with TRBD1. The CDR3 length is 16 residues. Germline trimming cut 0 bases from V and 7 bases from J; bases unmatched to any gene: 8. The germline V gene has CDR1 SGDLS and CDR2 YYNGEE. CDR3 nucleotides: TGTGCCAGCAGCGTAGGTTCCACAGGGGGCGTGAATGAGCAGTTCTTC. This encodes CASSVGSTGGVNEQFF.

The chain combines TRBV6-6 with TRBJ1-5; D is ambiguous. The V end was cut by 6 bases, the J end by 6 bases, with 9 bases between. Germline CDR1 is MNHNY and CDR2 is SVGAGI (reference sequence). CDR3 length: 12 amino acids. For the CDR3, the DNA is TGTGCCAGCAGAGAGGCGGGTCAGCCCCAGCATTTT. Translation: CASREAGQPQHF.

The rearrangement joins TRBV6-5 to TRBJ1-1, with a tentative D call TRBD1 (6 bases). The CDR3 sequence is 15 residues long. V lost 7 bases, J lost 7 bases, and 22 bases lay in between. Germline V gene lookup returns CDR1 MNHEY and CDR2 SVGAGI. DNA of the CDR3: TGTGCCAGCAACTCCCGGGCCCCGGGACACTTTGAAGCTTTCTTT. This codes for CASNSRAPGHFEAFF.

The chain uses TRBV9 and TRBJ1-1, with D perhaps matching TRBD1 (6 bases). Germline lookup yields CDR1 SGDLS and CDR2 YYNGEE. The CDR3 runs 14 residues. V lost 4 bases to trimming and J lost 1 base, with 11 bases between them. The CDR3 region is CASSFLQGNTEAFF. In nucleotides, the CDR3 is TGTGCCAGCAGCTTCCTACAGGGGAACACTGAAGCTTTCTTT.